A single sample is the source of the 6 T cell receptor beta chains below, sequenced in a study of T cells in localized non-small cell lung cancer. Sequencing used immunoSEQ multiplex PCR; TCRdb keeps in-frame clones, though not all of them. This sample has tens of thousands of clones, with 80% to 90% found just once. The source was peripheral blood, collected before any cancer treatment. The receptors come from a male donor aged 60 or over with stage I squamous cell lung carcinoma.

This clone was counted a single time. This chain joins TRBV9 and TRBJ1-1, with D maybe TRBD1 (5 bases). The germline V gene encodes CDR1 SGDLS and CDR2 YYNGEE. The CDR3 loop spans 16 amino acids. V was shortened by 4 bases and J by 4 bases, with 20 bases between the two germline ends. CDR3 nucleotide sequence: TGTGCCAGCAGCCCATCGCTAAGGGGATGGGGCACTGAAGCTTTCTTT. As protein: CASSPSLRGWGTEAFF.

The rearrangement links TRBV4-3 to TRBJ2-6; 10 bases are a match to TRBD1. Germline loops: CDR1 LGHNA, CDR2 YSLEER. This CDR3 contains 18 residues. Unmatched junction bases numbered 10, after V lost 6 bases and J lost 2 bases. The CDR3 loop is CASSRGTGVRAGANVLTF. The CDR3 DNA follows: TGCGCCAGCAGTCGCGGGACAGGGGTACGTGCTGGGGCCAACGTCCTGACTTTC.

This chain's CDR3 is CAWSVRGRTSPVGYF. Written as DNA, the CDR3 is TGTGCCTGGAGTGTAAGGGGGCGAACGTCCCCGGTGGGGTACTTC. The rearrangement links TRBV30 to TRBJ2-7, with 7 bases matching TRBD1. The trim removed 0 bases at V and 12 bases at J, leaving 17 bases unmatched. Germline CDR1 and CDR2: GTSNPN and SVGIG (reference sequence). The CDR3 contains 15 residues.

This rearrangement joins TRBV25-1 to TRBJ1-5; 8 nucleotides agree with TRBD1. CDR1 is MGHDK and CDR2 is SYGVNS in the germline V gene. Losses at the gene ends were 4 bases for V and 2 bases for J; bases not matched to a gene: 10. This CDR3 comprises 17 residues. The CDR3 coding sequence is TGTGCCAGCAGTGTCCCCCTCGGACAGGGAGGCAATCAGCCCCAGCATTTT. It is translated as CASSVPLGQGGNQPQHF.

The CDR3 region has the DNA TGTGCCAGCAGTTTACGACGGAACACCGGGGAGCTGTTTTTT. Translated, it gives CASSLRRNTGELFF. The chain links TRBV6-6 to TRBJ2-2; no definite D call. The germline gives CDR1 MNHNY, CDR2 SVGAGI (reference sequence). The CDR3 is 14 residues long. The V end lost 4 bases, the J end lost 1 base, and 7 bases lay between the germline ends.

V and J are TRBV5-8 and TRBJ2-5; D not resolved. The CDR3 has 14 amino acids. V gave up 4 bases and J gave up 4 bases, with 14 bases separating them. The germline V gene has CDR1 SGHTS and CDR2 YDEGEE. CDR3 DNA: TGTGCCAGCAGCGCCCCAGGTTACCGAGAGACCCAGTACTTC. Its protein product is CASSAPGYRETQYF.